This note documents a single T cell receptor (beta chain) sequence. Its matching antigen is unknown. The data are from a study of a mutant IDH1 vaccine in newly diagnosed glioma. Time point meaning: week 5, during vaccination. All doses held 300 ug of mutant IDH1 20-mer peptide, with topical imiquimod. Trimming pared 2 bases from V and 8 bases from J, leaving 9 bases between. Germline V gives CDR1 WSHSY, CDR2 SAAADI. The length of the CDR3 is 13 residues. Produced via immunoSEQ multiplex PCR; TCRdb's table is partial and in-frame only. The sample shows about 51,000 clones, 78% of them seen only once. This TCR derives from a woman in her thirties or forties with glioma. The sample in question was PBMCs, obtained from a glioma patient whose treatment included an IDH1 peptide vaccine. The gene calls are TRBV10-2 and TRBJ1-4; D is unclear. In nucleotides, the CDR3 is TGCGCCAGCAGTGAGAACGGGAGGGAAAAACTGTTTTTT. Translation gives CASSENGREKLFF.